A selection of T cell receptor beta chains follows, all from one sample in a study of control samples from healthy donors and cancer patients. Data came from immunoSEQ multiplex PCR; TCRdb stores just in-frame clones and leaves some out. The data contain some 13,000 clones, 60% to 85% of them singletons. Material: formalin-fixed, paraffin-embedded tissue. The receptors were sampled from a male donor with melanoma. CDR3s leave out the opening cysteine and the closing phenylalanine or tryptophan. Size is stated for part of the rows, as once, few or many counts, or as a class when the clone is expanded.

size,V,CDR3
NA,TRBV19,ASTKGQGEGETQY
NA,TRBV6-4,ASSDEGMELF
NA,TRBV7-9,VSHPFPGSYEQY
NA,TRBV30,AWSDPTGTSNYGYT
once,TRBV5-1,ASSRGQGIGTEAF
NA,TRBV14,ASSQVTGGVTGYT
few,TRBV19,ATLNRGRGELF
NA,TRBV19,ASTKGTEGTQY
NA,TRBV6-5,ASSLKGQPPTEAF
NA,TRBV10-3,AISPPRDWAQSSGNTIY
few,TRBV7-2,ASSREGAGIGNTIY
NA,TRBV9,ASSFTPGASTDTQY
NA,TRBV25-1,ASSVPGQGYNEQF
few,TRBV18,ASSPGNSNEKLF
NA,TRBV3-1/TRBV3-2,ASSQGQAGGWQY
NA,TRBV7-9,ASRTSGAGQETQY
NA,TRBV5-1,ASSYRVGTEAF
large,TRBV11-2,ASSRFGARQETQY
few,TRBV7-2,ASSSTGTTYEQY
once,TRBV10-3,AISEGGGTGVAGYT
once,TRBV19,ASSISAGYNEQF
few,TRBV7-6,ASSLGGQGTTDTQY
NA,TRBV9,ASSSRPGQGRDEQF
NA,TRBV6-5,ASSPSGDSYEQY
NA,TRBV5-5,ASSSDRVSSYNSPLH
NA,TRBV2,ASSRDRETYNSPLH
NA,TRBV12-3/TRBV12-4,ASTERGQGYT
NA,TRBV3-1/TRBV3-2,ASSQTGAYNSPLH
once,TRBV19,ASSSRRFGEQY
NA,TRBV7-3,ASSLSGYQETQY
NA,TRBV11-2,ASSPQGGGNQPQH
NA,TRBV5-1,ASGARGGLQETQY
NA,TRBV7-9,ASSLGGLLSGNTIY
NA,TRBV19,ASSGGFYEQY
few,TRBV19,ASGGGYT